A single sample gave rise to the 7 T cell receptor beta chains below, sequenced in a study of blood T cell repertoires in COVID-19. The repertoire was sequenced with immunoSEQ multiplex PCR; TCRdb's copy has only in-frame clones and lacks some. This sample carries roughly 220,000 clones, 81% of them seen once, and the ten largest clones take 6.5% to 9%. Material: peripheral blood. Source of these receptors: an elderly woman with COVID-19, enrolled during active disease.

V gene TRBV18 combines with J gene TRBJ2-5; perhaps TRBD2 as D (5 bases). The CDR3 spans 11 residues. The germline V and J ends were trimmed by 2 bases and 9 bases, with 7 bases remaining between them. Germline V gene data show CDR1 as KGHSH and CDR2 as LQKENI. As DNA, the CDR3 is TGTGCCAGCTCACCAGAGGGTGCCCAGTACTTC. Amino acids: CASSPEGAQYF.

The gene calls are TRBV19 and TRBJ1-1, with 10 bases aligning to TRBD1. The CDR3 totals 14 residues. The V and J ends lost 3 bases and 5 bases, in that order; junction bases with no gene match: 3. Germline assignment: CDR1 LNHDA and CDR2 SQIVND (reference sequence). This chain's CDR3 is CASSIDRGRTEAFF. CDR3 DNA: TGTGCCAGTAGTATCGACAGGGGGCGGACTGAAGCTTTCTTT.

This sequence joins TRBV5-5 and TRBJ1-2, with D unresolved. The germline CDR1 and CDR2 sequences are SGHKS and YYEKEE (reference sequence). V was cut by 0 bases and J by 4 bases, with 7 bases left in between. This CDR3 contains 13 residues. CDR3 nucleotides: TGTGCCAGCAGCTTGGGGCAGTCCTATGGCTACACCTTC. This translates into CASSLGQSYGYTF.

The J gene is TRBJ2-3, the V gene TRBV7-8; 8 bases are shared with TRBD1. Germline CDR1 is SGHVS and CDR2 is FQNEAQ. V lost 7 bases to trimming and J lost 2 bases; unmatched junction nucleotides: 2. The CDR3 consists of 13 residues. The CDR3 loop is CASNRGNTDTQYF. The CDR3, as DNA: TGTGCCAGCAACAGGGGGAACACAGATACGCAGTATTTT. The variable domain in full, with the rest retrieved from reference TRBV7-8 and TRBJ2-3, is GAGVSQSPRYKVAKRGQDVALRCDPISGHVSLFWYQQALGQGPEFLTYFQNEAQLDKSGLPSDRFFAERPEGSVSTLKIQRTQQEDSAVYLCASNRGNTDTQYFGPGTRLTVL.

The gene calls are TRBV28 and TRBJ2-7, with D perhaps TRBD1 (6 bases). The CDR3 extends over 17 amino acids. Deletions cut 5 bases from V and 5 bases from J, with 25 bases between. In germline, CDR1 is MDHEN, CDR2 SYDVKM. The CDR3 DNA follows: TGTGCCAGCAGTCTACGAAGACCTACAGGGAGTGGTAACGAGCAGTACTTC. Protein sequence: CASSLRRPTGSGNEQYF.

The chain recombines TRBV7-8 with TRBJ1-1, with a weak D call TRBD1 (5 bases). Germline V lookup: CDR1 SGHVS, CDR2 FQNEAQ. The length of the CDR3 is 15 residues. Trimming removed 5 bases from V and 1 base from J, with 14 bases in between. The CDR3 is CASSLRRGGNTEAFF. CDR3 DNA: TGTGCCAGCAGCCTTCGACGGGGGGGGAACACTGAAGCTTTCTTT.

This clone was recorded only once. V and J are TRBV7-6 and TRBJ2-7; 7 bases match TRBD1. Unmatched junction bases numbered 2, after V lost 3 bases and J lost 3 bases. The germline CDR1 and CDR2 sequences are SGHVS and FNYEAQ. This CDR3 has 13 residues. The CDR3 reads CASSFRDSYEQYF. The CDR3 nucleotides are TGTGCCAGCAGCTTCCGGGACAGCTACGAGCAGTACTTC.